The T cell receptor beta chain described here comes from a study of blood T cell repertoires in COVID-19. Study as a whole: From the United States, Italy and Spain came samples of acute and convalescent COVID-19. From T cells, B-cell-depleted T cells, or PBMCs came the material, which was cDNA or gDNA.

Method: immunoSEQ multiplex PCR; TCRdb's copy keeps in-frame clones and lacks some. The data show about 240,000 clones, 80% to 95% seen once. V lost 3 bases and J lost 5, with 10 bases in between. Germline-derived CDR1 and CDR2 are MGHDK and SYGVNS. The length of the CDR3 is 13 residues. Followed over time, Seattle patients had been enrolled while infection was active. The sample was peripheral blood. The V call is TRBV25-1, the J call TRBJ1-2, with TRBD1 as a possible D gene (5 bases). This TCR derives from a man between 25 and 39 years old with COVID-19, enrolled during active disease. This CDR3 reads CASSEDQGYGYTF. CDR3 nucleotide sequence: TGTGCCAGCAGTGAGGATCAGGGTTATGGCTACACCTTC.